This TCR beta chain was recorded in a study of graft-versus-host responses after intestinal transplantation. Study information: Anti-thymocyte globulin induction, then tacrolimus and steroids for around 3 years, went to all recipients. Whole-study findings and limits: Allografts from individuals with graft-donor T cell macrochimerism displayed high graft-versus-host to host-versus-graft clonal ratios. Among circulating GvH clones, peak levels were associated with early post-transplant declines in HvG clones. Researchers found GvH clones in recipient marrow, and some showed up first in ileum or blood.

Comment on this clone: Its antigen remains unknown.

Method: immunoSEQ multiplex PCR; TCRdb's copy keeps in-frame clones and lacks some. The sample consists of some 13,000 clones, about four fifths of them appearing once. This CDR3 comprises 13 residues. Looked up from germline, CDR1 is SGHRS and CDR2 is YFSETQ. The V and J ends lost 4 bases and 4 bases respectively, with 11 bases between them. This rearrangement joins TRBV5-1 to TRBJ2-5; D is uncertain. This TCR was recovered from a human patient who received an intestinal transplant, so some T cells may come from the graft donor. The sample in question was PBMCs, obtained after intestinal transplantation. CDR3 in DNA: TGCGCCAGCAGCCGCTCTCCAGCAGAGACCCAGTACTTC. Protein product: CASSRSPAETQYF.